This T cell receptor (beta chain) derives from a study of regulatory dendritic cells for organ transplantation (dated by TCRdb to between 2016 and 2019). For the wider study: The TCRbeta repertoires of sorted naive and memory CD4+ and CD8+ T cells were sequenced before and after allostimulation with regulatory or mature dendritic cells.

TCRbeta CDR3 regions were amplified by multiplexed two-step PCR using Vbeta-specific forward primers and Jbeta-specific reverse primers. TCRbeta libraries were sequenced on an Illumina instrument through the immunoSEQ service. The authors' pipeline ran thus. IMGT annotation was used to assign V, D and J genes, and synthetic CDR3 analogues were used to correct the counts for multiplex PCR bias. In the immunoSEQ Analyzer, repertoire clonality was calculated as one minus normalized Shannon entropy. Clonal expansion was defined using Fisher's exact test with Benjamini-Hochberg false discovery rate control and a two-tailed threshold of P<0.01. TCRdb's version of the immuneACCESS table is confined to in-frame rearrangements and falls short of the full clone set. An unresolved V gene accounts for under half of the shortfall where checked; the remainder is of unknown origin. V and J calls and clone size are given by that table; D and trimming were obtained from the DNA. The table for this sample lists under 25,000 clones; 74% of them were counted only once. Approximately 0.97% of the sample goes to the ten largest clones.

Study-wide findings and limitations: Sequencing was done in only two subjects, and the authors reported considerable heterogeneity between individuals in the alloreactive memory CD8+ T cell pool. Of the resting subsets, memory CD8+ T cells had the largest number of alloreactive TCR clonotypes. The repertoires of naive CD4+ and CD8+ T cells were highly diverse, while memory cell repertoires were less diverse, with memory CD8+ cells being the most oligoclonal. In both subjects, allostimulation led to expansion of memory CD8+ clones, though the expansion induced by regulatory dendritic cells appeared to be more limited than that induced by mature dendritic cells.

This clone appeared a few times. Its antigen is still unknown. No base qualities exist here, and no much larger clone lies one base off it. FACS was used to sort naive T cells as CD45RA+ cells and memory T cells as CD45RO+ CD4+ or CD8+ cells. The T cells used for TCR sequencing were obtained from two healthy control subjects. Unstimulated sorted T cell subsets were used as baseline controls for the mixed lymphocyte reactions. The Qiagen DNeasy Blood & Tissue Kit was used to extract genomic DNA. The cysteine opens and the phenylalanine closes a CDR3 of 13 amino acids. Only CDR3 DNA is held: 39 bases, read in frame from base 1. The germline V end is reduced by 4 bases and the J end by 6 bases; junction bases left unmatched: 6. CDR1 is given as SNHLY and CDR2 as FYNNEI, both from the germline V gene.

The sequence is built from TRBV2 and TRBJ2-7; the junction holds 7 bases that match TRBD1. Sequenced sample: memory CD4+ T cells from blood. Per the publication, the cell subset or site label means: CD45RO+ memory T cells. This receptor was obtained from a human donor in good health. The encoded CDR3 is CASSAFPGGEQYF. The nucleotide sequence is TGTGCCAGCAGTGCCTTTCCAGGGGGCGAGCAGTACTTC. The full variable domain, with segments outside the CDR3 supplied by the reference TRBV2 and TRBJ2-7 proteins, appears as EPEVTQTPSHQVTQMGQEVILRCVPISNHLYFYWYRQILGQKVEFLVSFYNNEISEKSEIFDDQFSVERPDGSNFTLKIRSTKLEDSAMYFCASSAFPGGEQYFGPGTRLTVT.